This T cell receptor beta chain was captured by sequencing in a study of blood T cell repertoires in COVID-19. The overall study: Samples taken during acute and convalescent COVID-19 were collected in the United States, Italy and Spain. In each case, the material was cDNA or gDNA derived from T cells, B-cell-depleted T cells, or PBMCs.

The V gene's germline CDR1 is LNHDA and CDR2 SQIVND (reference sequence). This CDR3 has 14 residues. V was shortened by 5 bases and J by 2 bases, with 10 bases between the two germline ends. In the authors' methods: How many nucleated cells were present was estimated from reference gene primer amplification. Clones were sequenced by immunoSEQ multiplex PCR, and TCRdb holds only the in-frame ones, with some missing. V, J and clone size are taken as reported in that table, and D and trimming were inferred from the DNA itself. This repertoire shows 110,000 to 150,000 clones, approximately 80% found once; its top ten account for roughly 10%.

The sequenced sample was peripheral blood. This sequence was found in an elderly woman in a cohort sampled during active or convalescent COVID-19. V is TRBV19 and J is TRBJ2-1; TRBD1 is a possible D gene (6 bases). The CDR3 is CASSLAGAYNEQFF. As DNA, the CDR3 is TGTGCCAGTAGTTTGGCAGGGGCCTACAATGAGCAGTTCTTC.